A single sample gave rise to the 19 T cell receptor beta chains below, sequenced in a study of blood T cell repertoires in COVID-19. Produced via immunoSEQ multiplex PCR; TCRdb's table is partial and in-frame only. The repertoire holds 180,000 or so clones, with around 87% as singletons. The sample comprised peripheral blood. These receptor sequences come from a man in his fifties with acute or convalescent COVID-19.

The rearrangement links TRBV11-2 to TRBJ2-2; 8 positions match TRBD2. The J segment lost 4 bases and the V segment lost 4 bases, leaving 8 bases of the junction unmatched. The CDR3 spans 16 residues. The V gene's germline CDR1 is SGHAT and CDR2 FQNNGV. The CDR3, as DNA: TGTGCCAGCAGCTCAAGGACTAGCAGCGTCACCGGGGAGCTGTTTTTT. It is translated as CASSSRTSSVTGELFF. Based on the CDR3 plus reference TRBV11-2 and TRBJ2-2, the full variable domain is EAGVAQSPRYKIIEKRQSVAFWCNPISGHATLYWYQQILGQGPKLLIQFQNNGVVDDSQLPKDRFSAERLKGVDSTLKIQPAKLEDSAVYLCASSSRTSSVTGELFFGEGSRLTVL.

V usage is TRBV3-1 (or the pseudogene TRBV3-2) and J usage is TRBJ1-1; D is undetermined. Trimming cost V 1 base and J 4 bases, with 16 bases left between them. Looked up from germline, CDR1 is LGHDT and CDR2 is YNNKEL (reference sequence). The CDR3 runs to 16 residues. This chain's CDR3 is CASSQVGGPTGTEAFF. CDR3 DNA sequence: TGTGCCAGCAGCCAAGTGGGAGGACCGACTGGCACTGAAGCTTTCTTT.

This clone has just one count. This sequence joins TRBV28 and TRBJ1-2, with TRBD1 as a possible D gene (5 bases). Trimming cost V 2 bases and J 6 bases, with 10 bases left between them. This CDR3 comprises 13 residues. The germline CDR1 and CDR2 sequences are MDHEN and SYDVKM. The CDR3 loop reads CASSLPGWDGYTF. CDR3 DNA sequence: TGTGCCAGCAGTTTACCAGGGTGGGATGGCTACACCTTC.

The chain has TRBV7-9 and TRBJ2-4; D not certain. Trimming pared 3 bases from V and 4 bases from J, leaving 10 bases between. From germline, CDR1 is SEHNR and CDR2 FQNEAQ (reference sequence). CDR3 length equals 14 residues. The CDR3 here is CASSFEDFKNIQYF. CDR3 in DNA: TGTGCCAGCAGCTTTGAGGATTTTAAAAACATTCAGTACTTC.

The V gene is TRBV29-1, the J gene TRBJ2-3; 15 bases map to TRBD2. The germline V gene has CDR1 SQVTM and CDR2 ANQGSEA. This CDR3 region has 15 residues. V gave up 7 bases and J gave up 5 bases; unmatched junction bases: 7. The CDR3 loop reads CSAAPGLAGGDTQYF. CDR3 DNA sequence: TGCAGCGCCGCCCCGGGACTAGCGGGGGGAGATACGCAGTATTTT.

The chain has TRBV6-5 and TRBJ1-5; perhaps TRBD1 as D (6 bases). V lost 4 bases to trimming and J lost 1 base, with 11 bases between them. CDR1 and CDR2 from the germline V gene are MNHEY and SVGAGI. The length of the CDR3 is 15 residues. CDR3 coding DNA: TGTGCCAGCAGTTTGGCAGGGGTGAGCAATCAGCCCCAGCATTTT. The encoded protein is CASSLAGVSNQPQHF.

The rearrangement links TRBV4-2 to TRBJ2-2; 10 nucleotides match TRBD2. The CDR3 extends over 16 amino acids. V lost 4 bases, J lost 1 base, and 3 bases stayed unmatched. CDR1 LGHNA and CDR2 YNFKEQ come from the germline V gene. CDR3 sequence reads: CASSPERGGNTGELFF. The CDR3 DNA reads TGTGCCAGCAGCCCTGAGCGGGGGGGGAACACCGGGGAGCTGTTTTTT.

The CDR3 nucleotides read TGTGCCAGCACGACGGGGACTCTCTACAATGAGCAGTTCTTC. Translation gives CASTTGTLYNEQFF. The chain has TRBV11-2 and TRBJ2-1, with D perhaps matching TRBD2 (6 bases). There are 14 residues in the CDR3. Trimming removed 7 bases from V and 3 bases from J, with 13 bases in between. Germline CDR1 and CDR2: SGHAT and FQNNGV.

The V and J genes are TRBV6-5 and TRBJ1-3; 7 bases are shared with TRBD1. Germline values: CDR1 MNHEY, CDR2 SVGAGI. The CDR3 runs 11 residues. Trimming took 7 bases from V and 8 from J; bases not matched to a gene: 2. The CDR3 coding sequence is TGTGCCAGCAACAGGGGAGACACCATATATTTT. Amino acid sequence: CASNRGDTIYF.

The gene calls are TRBV4-1 and TRBJ2-3, with 11 bases fitting TRBD1. CDR1 and CDR2 from the germline V gene are MGHRA and YSYEKL. The CDR3 is made up of 18 amino acids. Trimming took 0 bases from V and 4 from J; bases not matched to a gene: 9. The CDR3 nucleotides read TGCGCCAGCAGCCAAGATTGGACAGGGGGCGCCGGCCCAGATACGCAGTATTTT. It is translated as CASSQDWTGGAGPDTQYF.

The V gene is TRBV5-4, the J gene TRBJ1-5; D is uncertain. Germline CDR1 reads SGHNT; CDR2 reads YYREEE (reference sequence). V was cut by 3 bases and J by 3 bases, with 10 bases left in between. The CDR3 contains 14 residues. CDR3 bases: TGTGCCAGCAGCTCCGCTGGCTCCAATCAGCCCCAGCATTTT. Translated: CASSSAGSNQPQHF.

The V call is TRBV11-2, the J call TRBJ2-7, with D perhaps matching TRBD1 (6 bases). V was trimmed by 5 bases and J by 1 base, leaving 12 bases between them. CDR3 length: 14 residues. Germline CDR1 and CDR2: SGHAT and FQNNGV. As DNA, the CDR3 is TGTGCCAGCAGCGTCGGGACACCTTCCTACGAGCAGTACTTC. Translation gives CASSVGTPSYEQYF.

The chain has TRBV3-1 (or the pseudogene TRBV3-2) and TRBJ2-3; no clear D. The V and J ends lost 1 base and 4 bases respectively, with 6 bases between them. The CDR3 is 13 amino acids. Germline V gene sequence: CDR1 LGHDT, CDR2 YNNKEL (reference sequence). CDR3 region: CASSQGQSDTQYF. The CDR3 DNA reads TGTGCCAGCAGCCAAGGACAATCAGATACGCAGTATTTT.

The gene calls are TRBV9 and TRBJ1-1, with unresolved D. This CDR3 is 15 amino acids long. The germline V gene has CDR1 SGDLS and CDR2 YYNGEE. V lost 3 bases and J lost 7, with 19 bases in between. The CDR3 nucleotides read TGTGCCAGCAGCGCGTCCTATGGGAGGCGTGATGAAGCTTTCTTT. It yields the protein CASSASYGRRDEAFF.

CDR3 nucleotides: TGCGCCAGCAGCTTGGAGCCAAGAATAGACTATGGCTACACCTTC. Translation gives CASSLEPRIDYGYTF. The gene calls are TRBV5-1 and TRBJ1-2; unclear D gene. The CDR3 runs to 15 residues. The germline CDR1 and CDR2 sequences are SGHRS and YFSETQ. V gave up 0 bases and J gave up 3 bases, with 12 bases separating them. Drawing the rest from reference TRBV5-1 and TRBJ1-2, the complete variable domain is KAGVTQTPRYLIKTRGQQVTLSCSPISGHRSVSWYQQTPGQGLQFLFEYFSETQRNKGNFPGRFSGRQFSNSRSEMNVSTLELGDSALYLCASSLEPRIDYGYTFGSGTRLTVV.

The V call is TRBV9, the J call TRBJ1-5; 8 nucleotides line up with TRBD1. Trimming removed 4 bases from V and 7 bases from J; junction bases left unmatched: 7. Germline lookup yields CDR1 SGDLS and CDR2 YYNGEE. The CDR3 runs to 14 residues. The CDR3 loop reads CASSLDRAGQPQHF. DNA for the CDR3: TGTGCCAGCAGCTTGGACAGGGCGGGACAGCCCCAGCATTTT.

The rearrangement joins TRBV10-2 to TRBJ2-7, with TRBD1 identical over 9 bases. After removal of 1 base from V and 5 bases from J, the junction contained 9 bases not matched to a gene. This CDR3 spans 16 amino acids. Looked up from germline, CDR1 is WSHSY and CDR2 is SAAADI. CDR3 DNA: TGCGCCAGCAGTGAGTTTGACAGGGGGTTTGAAGACGAGCAGTACGTC. Amino acids: CASSEFDRGFEDEQYV.

This clone was seen a handful of times. J is TRBJ1-5 and V is TRBV11-2; 11 nucleotides match TRBD1. The CDR3 loop spans 15 amino acids. V was pared by 6 bases and J by 2 bases, with 3 bases of the junction left unmatched. Germline V CDR1 and CDR2: SGHAT, FQNNGV. The CDR3 here is CASSRTGGGNQPQHF. The CDR3 DNA sequence: TGTGCCAGCAGTCGGACAGGGGGCGGCAATCAGCCCCAGCATTTT.

The CDR3 DNA reads TGTGCCAGCAGCTCCCGCCAGACAAGCTATGGCTACACCTTC. Translating it yields CASSSRQTSYGYTF. The rearrangement uses TRBV11-2 and TRBJ1-2; the D is unclear. The CDR3 spans 14 residues. Per the germline V gene, CDR1 is SGHAT and CDR2 is FQNNGV. With 4 bases removed from V and 4 bases from J, the gap between germline ends came to 13 bases.